These T cell receptor beta chains were read from a single sample in a study of tumor and adjacent non-tumor tissue in lung cancer. TCRdb re-called the multiplex PCR reads through MiXCR, storing one row per CDR3 protein. The repertoire has approximately 120,000 distinct CDR3 sequences, around 80% of them found once; the top ten carry about 40%. The sequenced sample consisted of lung tumor tissue. The source of these receptors is a woman in her sixties with non-small cell lung cancer. The CDR3 runs from the conserved cysteine through the conserved F or W. The order of the fields is D gene, CDR3 length, J gene, V gene, clone size, CDR3 DNA, CDR3 protein. D genes are given only for firm matches. Some rows have no size entry. The others give once, few or many, or a class for an expanded clone.

D: TRBD1; length: 15; J: TRBJ1-2; V: TRBV11-2; size: -; DNA: TGTGCCATCAGCTTAGTACGGGACAGTCCGCATGGCTACACATTC; CDR3: CAISLVRDSPHGYTF
D: -; length: 12; J: TRBJ2-7; V: TRBV20-1; size: -; DNA: TGCAGTGTTAGTGGACATACGGGGGAGCAGTACTTC; CDR3: CSVSGHTGEQYF
D: -; length: 17; J: TRBJ1-5; V: TRBV6-2/TRBV6-3; size: once; DNA: TGTGCCAGCAGCCCATCGAACTACGGGTCTCAGAATCAGCCCCAGCATTTT; CDR3: CASSPSNYGSQNQPQHF
D: -; length: 19; J: TRBJ1-1; V: TRBV4-2; size: -; DNA: TGTCCCAGCAGCCATGTACCAGGAGAGAGGCGATCAATGAACACTGAAGCTTTCTTT; CDR3: CPSSHVPGERRSMNTEAFF
D: -; length: 13; J: TRBJ2-7; V: TRBV11-2; size: -; DNA: TGTGCCAGCAGCGCTGTACGTGACGCTGAGCAGTACTTC; CDR3: CASSAVRDAEQYF
D: -; length: 14; J: TRBJ1-3; V: TRBV30; size: few; DNA: TGTGCCTGGGGGAAACAGGGAGGCGGAAACACCATATATTTT; CDR3: CAWGKQGGGNTIYF
D: -; length: 15; J: TRBJ1-5; V: TRBV20-1; size: many; DNA: TGCAGTGCTAGAGGACAATCTATCGGCAATCAGCCCCAGCATTTT; CDR3: CSARGQSIGNQPQHF
D: TRBD2; length: 14; J: TRBJ2-7; V: TRBV29-1; size: many; DNA: TGCAGCGTTATTCTAGCGGAGAAAAGCAACGAGCAGTACTTC; CDR3: CSVILAEKSNEQYF
D: TRBD1; length: 13; J: TRBJ1-1; V: TRBV6-1; size: once; DNA: TGTGCCAGTCGAACCGACAGGGGAAGTGAAGCTTTCTTT; CDR3: CASRTDRGSEAFF
D: -; length: 16; J: TRBJ2-1; V: TRBV28; size: -; DNA: TGTGACAGCAGTTTATGGGGGGCTGCGGGATACAATGAGCAGTTCTTC; CDR3: CDSSLWGAAGYNEQFF
D: -; length: 16; J: TRBJ1-5; V: TRBV12-5; size: -; DNA: TGTGCTAGTGGGAGACGGCTTTTTAATAGCAATCAGCCCCAGCATTTT; CDR3: CASGRRLFNSNQPQHF
D: TRBD2; length: 15; J: TRBJ2-1; V: TRBV20-1; size: -; DNA: TGCATTGCCTCCAGGACTAGTGTCATTTACAATGAGCATTTCTTC; CDR3: CIASRTSVIYNEHFF
D: -; length: 14; J: TRBJ2-1; V: TRBV11-1; size: -; DNA: TGTGCCAGCAGCCCGGCCTGTGGATTCGATGAGCAGTTCTTC; CDR3: CASSPACGFDEQFF
D: -; length: 13; J: TRBJ2-1; V: TRBV28; size: few; DNA: TGTGCCAGCAGTCCGGGACCGCTACCTGAGCAGTTCTTC; CDR3: CASSPGPLPEQFF
D: -; length: 15; J: TRBJ2-7; V: TRBV11-2; size: -; DNA: TGTGCCGGCAACTTATTTTCGAGTGGGAACGACGAGCAGTACTTC; CDR3: CAGNLFSSGNDEQYF
D: TRBD2; length: 16; J: TRBJ2-5; V: TRBV12-5; size: many; DNA: TGTGCTAGTGGTTCGTGGACTAGCGGGGCCCAAGAGACCCAGTACTTC; CDR3: CASGSWTSGAQETQYF
D: -; length: 15; J: TRBJ2-5; V: TRBV20-1; size: once; DNA: TGCAGTGCTAGAGAGTCCGGGGGTGCTGCAGGGACCCAGTACTTC; CDR3: CSARESGGAAGTQYF
D: -; length: 13; J: TRBJ1-4; V: TRBV20-1; size: few; DNA: TGCAGTGTTAGAGGGGACGGAAATGTAAGACTGTTTTTT; CDR3: CSVRGDGNVRLFF
D: TRBD1; length: 14; J: TRBJ2-6; V: TRBV5-5; size: -; DNA: TGTGCCAGCGGCCGAACAGGGGTGGCCAACGTCCTGACTTTC; CDR3: CASGRTGVANVLTF
D: TRBD1; length: 15; J: TRBJ1-4; V: TRBV11-2; size: -; DNA: TGTGCCAGTAGCTGGGACAGTGCAAGTAATGAAAAACTGTTTTTT; CDR3: CASSWDSASNEKLFF
D: -; length: 15; J: TRBJ1-1; V: TRBV11-3; size: -; DNA: TGTACCAGCAGTTTAGATTCGGGGAGAGGCACTGTAGCTTTCTTT; CDR3: CTSSLDSGRGTVAFF
D: -; length: 15; J: TRBJ1-6; V: TRBV6-5; size: -; DNA: TGTGCCACCACCATGACGAGGTCCTATAATTCACCCCTCCTCTTT; CDR3: CATTMTRSYNSPLLF
D: -; length: 15; J: TRBJ1-6; V: TRBV10-3; size: -; DNA: TGTGCCATCAGTAACAGGGAGATGAATAATTCACCCCTCCACTTT; CDR3: CAISNREMNNSPLHF
D: -; length: 14; J: TRBJ1-4; V: TRBV20-1; size: once; DNA: TGCAGTGCTAGTGCTAGCGGGGGAAATGAAAAGCTGTTTTTT; CDR3: CSASASGGNEKLFF
D: TRBD2; length: 16; J: TRBJ2-1; V: TRBV25-1; size: -; DNA: TGTGCCAGCAGTCATTGGACTAGCGGGAGGGTCGATGAGCAGTTCTTC; CDR3: CASSHWTSGRVDEQFF
D: -; length: 15; J: TRBJ2-4; V: TRBV7-9; size: -; DNA: TGTGCCAGCGGCGAAAGTTCCCTAGCCAAAAACATTCAGTACTTC; CDR3: CASGESSLAKNIQYF
D: -; length: 16; J: TRBJ2-3; V: TRBV4-3; size: -; DNA: TGCGCCAGCAGCCAAAGTATAAGGGGGGATATAGATACGCAGTATTTT; CDR3: CASSQSIRGDIDTQYF
D: TRBD2; length: 18; J: TRBJ2-6; V: TRBV4-3; size: -; DNA: TGCGCCAGCAGCCTTCGAGAGCCACAGCTGGGAGGGGCCAACGTACTGACTTTC; CDR3: CASSLREPQLGGANVLTF
D: -; length: 16; J: TRBJ1-4; V: TRBV6-1; size: -; DNA: TGTGCCGGCACGGCGGCAGGGGAACGGCCTAATGAAAAACCGTTTTTT; CDR3: CAGTAAGERPNEKPFF
D: -; length: 13; J: TRBJ2-5; V: TRBV6-5; size: many; DNA: TGTGCCAGCAGTTTGGGGTTCGGAGAGACCCAGTACTTC; CDR3: CASSLGFGETQYF
D: -; length: 16; J: TRBJ2-3; V: TRBV28; size: -; DNA: TGTGCCAGCAGTTTGTTCGGTGGGGCTAGCACAGATACGCAGTTTTTT; CDR3: CASSLFGGASTDTQFF
D: -; length: 15; J: TRBJ2-1; V: TRBV11-2; size: -; DNA: TGTGCCAGCAGCTTAGTGGTACAGGGCATCAATGAGCAGTTTTTC; CDR3: CASSLVVQGINEQFF
D: -; length: 13; J: TRBJ2-1; V: TRBV29-1; size: -; DNA: TGCAGCGTTGATCTGGAGGGTTACAATGAGCAGTTCTTC; CDR3: CSVDLEGYNEQFF
D: -; length: 14; J: TRBJ2-6; V: TRBV6-2/TRBV6-3; size: -; DNA: TGTGCCAGCAGTAACCAGGCTGGGGTCAACGTCCTGACTTTC; CDR3: CASSNQAGVNVLTF
D: -; length: 12; J: TRBJ2-1; V: TRBV11-3; size: -; DNA: TGTGCCATCAGCCAGAGCTGCAATGAGCAGTTCTTC; CDR3: CAISQSCNEQFF
D: -; length: 15; J: TRBJ1-6; V: TRBV11-3; size: -; DNA: TGTGTCAGCAGCTTAGAGGATAGATATAATTCACCTCTCCACTTT; CDR3: CVSSLEDRYNSPLHF
D: -; length: 16; J: TRBJ1-6; V: TRBV6-5; size: -; DNA: TGTGCCAGCGTCCAGACAGGCGACTCCTATAATTCACCCCTCCACTTT; CDR3: CASVQTGDSYNSPLHF
D: TRBD2; length: 15; J: TRBJ2-7; V: TRBV6-2/TRBV6-3; size: -; DNA: TGTGCCAGCAGTTACAGGGGCGGGAGCCTCTACGAGCAATACTTC; CDR3: CASSYRGGSLYEQYF
D: -; length: 14; J: TRBJ1-2; V: TRBV20-1; size: many; DNA: TGCAGTGCTAGAGTGGGAGAAACGGGCTATGGCTACACCTTC; CDR3: CSARVGETGYGYTF
D: -; length: 12; J: TRBJ2-3; V: TRBV29-1; size: -; DNA: TGCAGCGTTCGACCGCGCATAGATACGCACTATTTT; CDR3: CSVRPRIDTHYF
D: TRBD1; length: 14; J: TRBJ2-2; V: TRBV11-2; size: -; DNA: TGTGCCAGCAGGAGAGTAGGGGGCATCGGGAAGCTGTTTTTT; CDR3: CASRRVGGIGKLFF
D: TRBD1; length: 16; J: TRBJ2-2; V: TRBV19; size: -; DNA: TGTGCCAGTACCTTCGGGACAGGAATGGTCACCGGGGAGCTGTTTTTC; CDR3: CASTFGTGMVTGELFF
D: TRBD1; length: 15; J: TRBJ1-4; V: TRBV28; size: -; DNA: TGTGCCGGCAGTCAATTGGGACAGGGGGACGAAAAACTGTTTTTT; CDR3: CAGSQLGQGDEKLFF